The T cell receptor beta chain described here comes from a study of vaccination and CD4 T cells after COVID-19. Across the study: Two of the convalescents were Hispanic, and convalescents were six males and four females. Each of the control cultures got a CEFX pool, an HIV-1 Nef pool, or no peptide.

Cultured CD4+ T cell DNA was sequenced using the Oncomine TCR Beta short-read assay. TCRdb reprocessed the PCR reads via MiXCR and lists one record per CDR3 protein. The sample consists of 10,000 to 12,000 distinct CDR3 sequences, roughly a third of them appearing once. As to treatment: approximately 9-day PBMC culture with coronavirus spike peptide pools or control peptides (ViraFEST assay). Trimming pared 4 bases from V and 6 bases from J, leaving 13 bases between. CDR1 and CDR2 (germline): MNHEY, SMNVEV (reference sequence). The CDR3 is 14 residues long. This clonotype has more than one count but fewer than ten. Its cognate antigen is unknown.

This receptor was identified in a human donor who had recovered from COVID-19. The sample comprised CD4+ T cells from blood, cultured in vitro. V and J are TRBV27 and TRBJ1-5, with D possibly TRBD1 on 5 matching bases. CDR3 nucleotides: TGTGCCAGCAGTTACTCCAGGGTGGGTCAGCCCCAGCATTTT. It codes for CASSYSRVGQPQHF.